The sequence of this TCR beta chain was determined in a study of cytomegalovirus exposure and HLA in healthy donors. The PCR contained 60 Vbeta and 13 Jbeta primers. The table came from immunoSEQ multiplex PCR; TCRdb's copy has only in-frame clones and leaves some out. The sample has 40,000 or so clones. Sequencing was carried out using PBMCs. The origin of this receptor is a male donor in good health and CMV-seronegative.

The CDR3 here is CASSPIAVTSYEQYF. CDR3 bases: TGTGCCAGCAGCCCTATAGCGGTGACCTCCTACGAGCAGTACTTC. The rearrangement links TRBV13 to TRBJ2-7; TRBD2 might be the D (6 bases). The CDR3 loop spans 15 amino acids. Germline V gives CDR1 PRHDT, CDR2 FYEKMQ (reference sequence). The germline V and J ends were trimmed by 5 bases and 0 bases, with 14 bases remaining between them.